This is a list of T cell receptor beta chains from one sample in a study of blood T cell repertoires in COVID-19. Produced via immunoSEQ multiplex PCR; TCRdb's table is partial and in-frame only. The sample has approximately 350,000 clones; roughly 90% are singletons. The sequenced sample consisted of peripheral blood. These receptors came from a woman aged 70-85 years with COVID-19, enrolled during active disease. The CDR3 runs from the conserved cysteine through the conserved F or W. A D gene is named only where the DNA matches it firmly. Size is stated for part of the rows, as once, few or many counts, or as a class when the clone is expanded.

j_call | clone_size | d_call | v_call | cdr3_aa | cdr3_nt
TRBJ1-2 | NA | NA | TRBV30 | CAWRPGLSNYGYTF | TGTGCCTGGAGGCCGGGATTATCTAACTATGGCTACACCTTC
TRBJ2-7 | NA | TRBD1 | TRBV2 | CASRTDRASYEQYF | TGTGCCAGCAGAACCGACAGGGCCTCCTACGAGCAGTACTTC
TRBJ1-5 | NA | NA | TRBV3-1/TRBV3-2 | CASSRTRDRAQHF | TGTGCCAGCAGCCGGACCCGGGATCGAGCCCAGCATTTT
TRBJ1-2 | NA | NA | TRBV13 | CASSATGSRGYTF | TGTGCCAGCAGCGCCACAGGGTCGCGTGGCTACACCTTC
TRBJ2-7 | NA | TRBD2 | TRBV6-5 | CASSYSGGFSYEQYF | TGTGCCAGCAGTTATTCGGGAGGGTTCTCCTACGAGCAGTACTTC
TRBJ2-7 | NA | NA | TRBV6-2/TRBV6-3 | CASSRPPGKGYEQYF | TGTGCCAGCAGCCGCCCCCCCGGGAAGGGCTACGAGCAGTACTTC
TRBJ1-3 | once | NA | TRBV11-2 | CASSLRTSRGNTIYF | TGTGCCAGCAGCCTTCGGACTTCTCGAGGAAACACCATATATTTT
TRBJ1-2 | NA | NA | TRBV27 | CASSSFRDGYTF | TGTGCCAGCAGTTCGTTCAGGGATGGCTACACCTTC
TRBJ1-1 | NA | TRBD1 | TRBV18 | CASSEQGMNTEAFF | TGTGCCAGCTCAGAACAGGGGATGAACACTGAAGCTTTCTTT
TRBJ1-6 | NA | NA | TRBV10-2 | CASSERGAYNSPLHF | TGCGCCAGCAGTGAGCGGGGGGCCTATAATTCACCCCTCCACTTT
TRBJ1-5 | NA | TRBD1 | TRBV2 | CASSRDSYSNQPQHF | TGTGCCAGCAGTAGGGACAGCTATAGCAATCAGCCCCAGCATTTT
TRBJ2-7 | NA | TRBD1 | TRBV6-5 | CASSRTGSYEQYF | TGTGCCAGCAGTCGGACAGGTTCCTACGAGCAGTACTTC
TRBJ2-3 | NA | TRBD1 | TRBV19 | CASSIDPDRATDTQYF | TGTGCCAGTAGTATAGACCCCGACAGGGCCACAGATACGCAGTATTTT
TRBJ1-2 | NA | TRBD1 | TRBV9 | CASSVGGQNYGYTF | TGTGCCAGCAGCGTAGGGGGACAGAACTATGGCTACACCTTC
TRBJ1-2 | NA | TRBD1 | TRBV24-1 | CATPSKQGAGGYTF | TGTGCCACCCCTAGTAAGCAGGGGGCGGGAGGCTACACCTTC
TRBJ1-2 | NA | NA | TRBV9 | CASSEGGIYGYTF | TGTGCCAGCAGCGAGGGGGGGATCTATGGCTACACCTTC
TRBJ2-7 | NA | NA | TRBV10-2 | CATNSRYEQYF | TGCGCCACCAACTCACGTTACGAGCAGTACTTC
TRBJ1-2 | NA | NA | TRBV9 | CASTQEGSGGYTF | TGTGCCAGCACCCAAGAGGGTTCTGGAGGCTACACCTTC
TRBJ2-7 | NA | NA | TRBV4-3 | CASSQDHLSSYEQYF | TGCGCCAGCAGCCAAGATCATCTGAGCTCCTACGAGCAGTACTTC
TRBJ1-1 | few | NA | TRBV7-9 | CASSPLLRGSNTEAFF | TGTGCCAGCAGCCCCCTCTTGCGGGGGTCGAACACTGAAGCTTTCTTT
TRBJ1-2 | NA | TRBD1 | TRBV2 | CASSEVTGDYGYTF | TGTGCCAGCAGTGAAGTAACAGGGGACTATGGCTACACCTTC
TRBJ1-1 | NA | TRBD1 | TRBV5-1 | CASSGTGVNTEAFF | TGCGCCAGTAGCGGGACAGGGGTTAACACTGAAGCTTTCTTT
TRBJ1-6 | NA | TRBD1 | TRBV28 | CASTSGGSAPLHF | TGTGCCAGCACCTCAGGGGGCTCGGCACCCCTCCACTTT
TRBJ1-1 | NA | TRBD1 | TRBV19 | CASSLFTGTVNTEAFF | TGTGCCAGTAGCTTATTCACCGGGACAGTGAACACTGAAGCTTTCTTT
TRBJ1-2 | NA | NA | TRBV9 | CASSVGSGENYGYTF | TGTGCCAGCAGCGTAGGCTCCGGGGAAAACTATGGCTACACCTTC
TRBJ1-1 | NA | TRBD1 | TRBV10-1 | CASSQDRVTEAFF | TGCGCCAGCTCCCAGGACAGGGTCACTGAAGCTTTCTTT
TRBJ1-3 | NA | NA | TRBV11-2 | CATPTVSGNTIYF | TGTGCCACCCCGACAGTCTCTGGAAACACCATATATTTT
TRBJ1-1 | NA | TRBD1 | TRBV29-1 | CSVEDRGPEAFF | TGCAGCGTTGAGGACAGGGGGCCTGAAGCTTTCTTT
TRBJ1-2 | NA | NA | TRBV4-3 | CASSQDRSVAGDYGYTF | TGCGCCAGCAGCCAAGATCGATCCGTGGCAGGGGATTATGGCTACACCTTC
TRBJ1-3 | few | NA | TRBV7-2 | CASTLNTQLNTGNTIYF | TGTGCCAGCACCCTAAATACACAGTTAAACACTGGAAACACCATATATTTT
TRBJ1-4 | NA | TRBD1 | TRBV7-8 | CASSFNLRGVEVIGNEKLFF | TGTGCCAGCAGCTTTAATCTCAGGGGGGTAGAGGTGATTGGGAATGAAAAACTGTTTTTT
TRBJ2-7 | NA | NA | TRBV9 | CASSVERGRGLGQYF | TGTGCCAGCAGCGTAGAACGGGGTCGAGGGCTAGGGCAGTACTTC
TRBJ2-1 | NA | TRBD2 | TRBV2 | CASTTGTSLYNEQFF | TGTGCCAGCACCACCGGGACTAGCCTCTACAATGAGCAGTTCTTC
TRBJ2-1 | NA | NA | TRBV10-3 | CAIETGRNEQFF | TGTGCCATCGAGACAGGGAGGAATGAGCAGTTCTTC
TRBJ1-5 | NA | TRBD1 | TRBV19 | CASSIEGQGNQPQHF | TGTGCCAGTAGTATAGAGGGACAGGGGAATCAGCCCCAGCATTTT
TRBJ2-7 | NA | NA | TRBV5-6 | CASSLGQSSSEQYF | TGTGCCAGCAGCTTGGGACAGTCATCCTCCGAGCAGTACTTC
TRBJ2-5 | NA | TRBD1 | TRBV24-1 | CATSDRVPGQGGRPQETQYF | TGTGCCACCAGTGACCGCGTCCCGGGACAGGGGGGCCGACCCCAAGAGACCCAGTACTTC
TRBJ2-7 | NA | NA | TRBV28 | CASIPGGDSSYEQYF | TGTGCCAGCATCCCCGGCGGGGACAGTTCCTACGAGCAGTACTTC
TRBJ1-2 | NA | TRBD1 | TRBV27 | CASSPDPGGRDGYTF | TGTGCCAGCAGCCCCGATCCAGGGGGCAGGGATGGCTACACCTTC
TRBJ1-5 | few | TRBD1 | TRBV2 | CASRHRGDNQPQHF | TGTGCCAGCAGACACAGGGGCGACAATCAGCCCCAGCATTTT
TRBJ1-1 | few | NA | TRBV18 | CASSSSTEWTEAFF | TGTGCCAGCTCATCCTCCACAGAATGGACTGAAGCTTTCTTT
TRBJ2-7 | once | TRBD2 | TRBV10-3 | CAISITSGGISSYEQYF | TGTGCCATCAGTATCACTAGCGGGGGTATAAGCTCCTACGAGCAGTACTTC